The 32 T cell receptor beta chains reported below all come from one sample, sequenced in a study of T cells in Graves' hyperthyroidism and ophthalmopathy. TCR beta CDR3 regions were amplified from RNA. A set of HTBI primers served as the primers for a first-round RT-PCR of the TCR CDR3. TCRdb re-derived calls from the multiplex PCR reads in MiXCR, one entry per CDR3 protein. The sample has about 760,000 distinct CDR3 sequences, roughly 32% seen once. The sequenced sample was blood. The receptors were gathered from a woman aged 35 to 49 with Graves' hyperthyroidism.

There are many counts of this clonotype. J is TRBJ1-5 and V is TRBV19; the match to TRBD1 covers 10 bases. V gave up 3 bases and J gave up 7 bases; unmatched junction bases: 9. CDR3 length equals 16 residues. Germline V gene data show CDR1 as LNHDA and CDR2 as SQIVND (reference sequence). The CDR3 DNA sequence: TGTGCCAGTAGTATCACAGGACAGGGGGGAAACCAGCCCCAGCATTTT. It codes for CASSITGQGGNQPQHF.

The chain carries TRBV12-3 or TRBV12-4 and TRBJ1-1; D is unresolved. V was trimmed by 5 bases and J by 1 base, leaving 14 bases between them. This CDR3 is 15 amino acids long. The CDR3 region is CASSQPGHPNTEAFF. In nucleotides, the CDR3 is TGTGCCAGCAGTCAACCGGGCCATCCGAACACTGAAGCTTTCTTT.

V and J are TRBV28 and TRBJ2-5; D unclear. The length of the CDR3 is 14 residues. Germline V gene data show CDR1 as MDHEN and CDR2 as SYDVKM. Trimming pared 4 bases from V and 4 bases from J, leaving 13 bases between. Here the CDR3 reads CASSSPESAETQYF. The DNA for the CDR3 is TGTGCCAGCAGTTCCCCAGAGTCAGCAGAGACCCAGTACTTC.

This clonotype was recorded many times. This chain joins TRBV7-8 and TRBJ1-2; 7 bases map to TRBD1. CDR1 and CDR2 (germline): SGHVS, FQNEAQ. With 5 bases clipped from V and 8 bases from J, the junction kept 14 bases outside the gene matches. The CDR3 contains 15 residues. CDR3 DNA: TGTGCCAGCAGCCAAACAAGTGAAGGGACAGCGGGCTACACCTTC. Protein: CASSQTSEGTAGYTF.

This clonotype was picked up many times. The CDR3 protein is CASISWVDTEAFF. The CDR3 DNA is TGTGCCAGTATATCGTGGGTTGACACTGAAGCTTTCTTT. The V gene is TRBV19, the J gene TRBJ1-1; no clear D. The CDR3 totals 13 residues. V was shortened by 7 bases and J by 3 bases, with 12 bases between the two germline ends. In germline, CDR1 is LNHDA, CDR2 SQIVND (reference sequence).

This clonotype showed up just a few times. The chain employs TRBV7-2 and TRBJ1-6; D ambiguous. CDR3 length: 15 amino acids. CDR1 is SGHTA and CDR2 is FQGNSA in the germline V gene. V lost 1 base to trimming and J lost 8 bases, with 12 bases between them. CDR3 sequence: CASSLGWLFYSPLHF. The CDR3 DNA reads as TGTGCCAGCAGCTTAGGGTGGTTATTCTATTCACCCCTCCACTTT.

This clonotype was seen a single time. This sequence may be a read error, since a much larger clone differs from it by one base. J is TRBJ2-5 and V is TRBV29-1, with TRBD2 identical over 8 bases. This CDR3 comprises 15 residues. V dropped 4 bases and J dropped 4; count of bases not matched to a gene: 11. The germline gives CDR1 SQVTM, CDR2 ANQGSEA. The CDR3 loop reads CSVGMTSAGGETQYF. CDR3 coding DNA: TGCAGCGTTGGAATGACTAGCGCGGGGGGAGAGACCCAGTACTTC.

In its sample, this clonotype was seen many times. The chain combines TRBV6-5 with TRBJ1-6; the match to TRBD1 covers 12 bases. V was clipped by 4 bases and J by 7 bases; unmatched bases: 2. Per the germline V gene, CDR1 is MNHEY and CDR2 is SVGAGI. CDR3 length: 15 residues. The CDR3 region is CASSWDRGLNSPLHF. In DNA form, the CDR3 reads TGTGCCAGCAGTTGGGACAGGGGGCTAAATTCACCCCTCCACTTT.

This clonotype has ten or more counts. In nucleotides, the CDR3 is TGCGCCAGCAGCCAACCCGGGAAGGCTAATTCACCCCTCCACTTT. This translates into CASSQPGKANSPLHF. The J gene is TRBJ1-6, the V gene TRBV4-3, with D unclear. CDR1 LGHNA and CDR2 YSLEER come from the germline V gene. The CDR3 runs to 15 residues. Trimming pared 2 bases from V and 6 bases from J, leaving 11 bases between.

This clonotype was counted at least ten times. The chain combines TRBV6-5 with TRBJ2-5; D remains ambiguous. The CDR3 extends over 13 amino acids. Per the germline V gene, CDR1 is MNHEY and CDR2 is SVGAGI. V lost 8 bases and J 5 bases, leaving 15 bases between the germline ends. The CDR3 region has the DNA TGTGCCAGCTGGGCGGAAGGTGGGGAGACCCAGTACTTC. Its translation is CASWAEGGETQYF.

A remark on this clonotype: A clone one base away is much larger, so this may be a read error. The chain uses TRBV29-1 and TRBJ2-2; D not certain. Trimming took 1 base from V and 1 from J, leaving 4 bases between them. The CDR3 has 13 amino acids. CDR1 is SQVTM and CDR2 is ANQGSEA in the germline V gene. The CDR3 bases are TGCAGCGTTGAAGGAGGGAACACCGGGGAGCTGTTTTTT. Translated: CSVEGGNTGELFF.

This clonotype was detected many times. The J gene is TRBJ1-5, the V gene TRBV19; TRBD1 matches at 7 bases. Germline CDR1 reads LNHDA; CDR2 reads SQIVND (reference sequence). Unmatched junction bases numbered 7, after V lost 7 bases and J lost 7 bases. CDR3 size: 13 residues. The CDR3 nucleotides read TGTGCCAGTACGAGGGGGCAAGGCCAGCCCCAGCATTTT. Translation gives CASTRGQGQPQHF.

Worth noting for this clonotype: With a much larger clone just one base away, this may be a read error. The chain has TRBV10-2 and TRBJ2-2, with 7 nucleotides matching TRBD2. V was clipped by 6 bases and J by 8 bases; unmatched bases: 12. Germline CDR1 reads WSHSY; CDR2 reads SAAADI. The CDR3 has 15 residues. The CDR3 bases are TGCGCCAGCAGACCGACTGGCGGGGGTAGGGGGGAGCTGTTTTTT. Protein: CASRPTGGGRGELFF.

Concerning this clonotype: An end of the junction does not agree with germline; a read error may underlie this. The V call is TRBV6-6, the J call TRBJ2-5; D ambiguous. Germline V lookup: CDR1 MNHNY, CDR2 SVGAGI (reference sequence). The CDR3 sequence is 14 residues long. This chain's CDR3 is CAGSYETPRETQYF. The CDR3 DNA sequence: TGTGCCGGCAGTTACGAGACCCCCAGAGAGACCCAGTACTTC.

This clonotype came up a few times. The V gene is TRBV7-2, the J gene TRBJ2-2; the match to TRBD1 covers 8 bases. CDR1 and CDR2 from the germline V gene are SGHTA and FQGNSA. Germline trimming cut 5 bases from V and 10 bases from J; bases unmatched to any gene: 9. The CDR3 is made up of 14 amino acids. Here the CDR3 reads CASSPRDRSPELFF. The CDR3 bases are TGTGCCAGCAGCCCGAGGGACAGGTCCCCGGAGCTGTTTTTT.

This clonotype was detected ten times or more. The chain employs TRBV15 and TRBJ2-2; a weak D match, TRBD2 (6 bases). Germline lookup yields CDR1 LNHNV and CDR2 YYDKDF (reference sequence). V was cut by 0 bases and J by 7 bases, with 18 bases left in between. This CDR3 is built from 17 residues. The CDR3 here is CATSRDLLTSPGGELFF. The CDR3 nucleotides read TGTGCCACCAGCAGAGATCTTTTGACTAGTCCGGGCGGGGAGCTGTTTTTT.

Many counts were recorded for this clonotype. The chain links TRBV20-1 to TRBJ2-5; D call uncertain. Germline V gives CDR1 DFQATT, CDR2 SNEGSKA (reference sequence). Trimming removed 1 base from V and 5 bases from J, with 5 bases in between. This CDR3 is 11 amino acids long. The CDR3: CSARVPETQYF. The CDR3, as DNA: TGCAGTGCTAGAGTCCCGGAGACCCAGTACTTC.

This clonotype has only a few counts. V gene TRBV20-1 combines with J gene TRBJ2-7; weak D call: TRBD1 (6 bases). Germline lookup yields CDR1 DFQATT and CDR2 SNEGSKA (reference sequence). V was cut by 3 bases and J by 2 bases, with 14 bases left in between. The CDR3 extends over 14 amino acids. The CDR3 protein is CSASVTGGPYEQYF. The CDR3 bases are TGCAGTGCTAGTGTGACAGGTGGGCCCTACGAGCAGTACTTC.

The chain carries TRBV7-2 and TRBJ1-5; D might be TRBD1 or TRBD2, each matching 6 bases. The J call could be wrong; TRBJ2-3 is a better fit for the DNA end. The CDR3 totals 16 residues. The germline V gene encodes CDR1 SGHTA and CDR2 FQGNSA. CDR3 nucleotide sequence: TGTGCCAGCAGCTCTGTCATGGGGGGCTTCACAGATACGCAGTATTTT. This codes for CASSSVMGGFTDTQYF.

The rearrangement links TRBV25-1 to TRBJ1-1, with a weak D call TRBD1 (6 bases). Trimming pared 6 bases from V and 5 bases from J, leaving 13 bases between. There are 13 residues in the CDR3. From germline, CDR1 is MGHDK and CDR2 SYGVNS. CDR3: CASSGYRETEAFF. CDR3 coding DNA: TGTGCCAGCAGCGGTTACAGGGAGACTGAAGCTTTCTTT.

The chain links TRBV12-3 or TRBV12-4 to TRBJ2-7; 14 bases align to TRBD2. This CDR3 has 15 amino acids. J was trimmed by 3 bases and V by 5 bases; bases with no gene match: 3. This chain's CDR3 is CASSRTSGGSYEQYF. The CDR3 nucleotides read TGTGCCAGCAGTCGGACTAGCGGGGGGAGCTACGAGCAGTACTTC.

J is TRBJ2-7 and V is TRBV7-9, with 8 bases lining up with TRBD1. The DNA end is a closer match to TRBJ2-1, so the J assignment may be wrong. Germline V gene lookup returns CDR1 SEHNR and CDR2 FQNEAQ (reference sequence). There are 15 residues in the CDR3. The DNA for the CDR3 is TGTGCCAGCAGCCGTCAGGGGGCACTTCACAATGAGCAGTTCTTC. Encoded protein: CASSRQGALHNEQFF.

As concerns this clonotype: This may stem from a read error, because a much larger clone lies one nucleotide away. The chain recombines TRBV20-1 with TRBJ1-4, with 8 bases that match TRBD1. There are 14 residues in the CDR3. CDR1 is DFQATT and CDR2 is SNEGSKA in the germline V gene (reference sequence). Unmatched junction bases numbered 7, after V lost 0 bases and J lost 10 bases. CDR3 nucleotides: TGCAGTGCTAGAGAAGGGACAGGAGGTGGAAAACTGTTTTTT. It specifies CSAREGTGGGKLFF.

Turning to this clonotype: Possible read error: a much larger clone is one base away. The rearrangement joins TRBV7-2 to TRBJ1-4, with a tentative D call TRBD1 (6 bases). This CDR3 is built from 16 residues. CDR1 and CDR2 (germline): SGHTA, FQGNSA. V lost 5 bases and J 0 bases, leaving 13 bases between the germline ends. This chain's CDR3 is CASSRWRTATNEKLFF. The CDR3 DNA reads TGTGCCAGCAGCAGGTGGAGGACAGCAACTAATGAAAAACTGTTTTTT.

This clonotype was counted ten times or more. V usage is TRBV9 and J usage is TRBJ1-1; D gene unclear. Germline V gene sequence: CDR1 SGDLS, CDR2 YYNGEE. CDR3 length: 13 residues. Deletions cut 4 bases from V and 6 bases from J, with 13 bases between. CDR3 DNA: TGTGCCAGCAGCCTCGATCACCTGTCTGAAGCTTTCTTT. This sequence encodes CASSLDHLSEAFF.

This clonotype appeared a few times. The chain uses TRBV6-5 and TRBJ1-2; tentative D call: TRBD1 (5 bases). Trimming cost V 5 bases and J 6 bases, with 13 bases left between them. The CDR3 sequence is 13 residues long. The germline V gene encodes CDR1 MNHEY and CDR2 SVGAGI. The DNA for the CDR3 is TGTGCCAGCAGTCGTACAGGAGTGGATGGCTACACCTTC. This translates into CASSRTGVDGYTF.

On this clonotype: Its ends do not fully match the called genes, so a read error is possible. The chain has TRBV10-1 and TRBJ2-3; either TRBD1 or TRBD2 may fit D (5 bases each). The CDR3 loop spans 12 amino acids. Germline CDR1 WNHNN, CDR2 SYGVQD (reference sequence). The CDR3 region is CASSTGAGFPKF. For the CDR3, the DNA is TGCGCCAGCAGTACCGGGGCAGGCTTCCCGAAGTTT.

This clonotype was detected ten times or more. Germline is not matched at one junction end, which may reflect a read error. V usage is TRBV28 and J usage is TRBJ2-5; D assignment may be TRBD1 or TRBD2 (5 bases each). This CDR3 is built from 14 residues. The germline gives CDR1 MDHEN, CDR2 SYDVKM. Written as DNA, the CDR3 is TGCGCCAGCAGCTTTGGCCGGGGACGGGAGACCCAGTACTTC. Residues: CASSFGRGRETQYF.

The genes are TRBV2 and TRBJ2-2; maybe TRBD1 (6 bases). The V end lost 4 bases, the J end lost 4 bases, and 13 bases lay between the germline ends. Looked up from germline, CDR1 is SNHLY and CDR2 is FYNNEI. This CDR3 comprises 15 residues. CDR3: CASSALGQFTGELFF. The CDR3 DNA reads TGTGCCAGCAGTGCTTTGGGACAATTCACCGGGGAGCTGTTTTTT.

The chain links TRBV2 to TRBJ1-2, with 9 bases matching TRBD1. The CDR3 consists of 15 residues. Germline loops: CDR1 SNHLY, CDR2 FYNNEI. After removal of 6 bases from V and 5 bases from J, the junction contained 10 bases not matched to a gene. CDR3 protein: CASRNPGQGVYGYTF. Written as DNA, the CDR3 is TGTGCCAGCAGAAATCCGGGACAGGGAGTTTATGGCTACACCTTC. The variable domain in full, with the rest retrieved from reference TRBV2 and TRBJ1-2, is EPEVTQTPSHQVTQMGQEVILRCVPISNHLYFYWYRQILGQKVEFLVSFYNNEISEKSEIFDDQFSVERPDGSNFTLKIRSTKLEDSAMYFCASRNPGQGVYGYTFGSGTRLTVV.

This clonotype has more than one count but fewer than ten. The chain employs TRBV5-1 and TRBJ1-3, with a possible D match to TRBD1 (6 bases). CDR3 length: 16 amino acids. With 4 bases removed from V and 0 bases from J, the gap between germline ends came to 14 bases. Germline CDR1 is SGHRS and CDR2 is YFSETQ. The CDR3 loop is CASSGTGAHSGNTIYF. The CDR3 DNA follows: TGCGCCAGCAGCGGGACGGGGGCCCACTCTGGAAACACCATATATTTT.

V usage is TRBV5-1 and J usage is TRBJ2-3; TRBD1 matches at 7 bases. The CDR3 covers 14 residues. Per germline, CDR1 SGHRS and CDR2 YFSETQ. V lost 4 bases, J lost 4 bases, and 6 bases stayed unmatched. The CDR3: CASSLAQGADTQYF. Here the CDR3 DNA reads TGCGCCAGCAGCCTGGCCCAGGGGGCAGATACGCAGTATTTT.